These 23 T cell receptor beta chains came from one sample sequenced in a study of T cell changes during pregnancy in multiple sclerosis. The method was immunoSEQ multiplex PCR; TCRdb's version includes in-frame clones alone and lacks a portion of them. The sample lists 50,000 or so clones; about 90% were seen once. The sample in question was CD4+ T cells from peripheral blood mononuclear cells, obtained after pregnancy. These receptors all come from a female donor in good health, enrolled as a control in a pregnancy study.

The chain combines TRBV15 with TRBJ2-7; perhaps TRBD2 as D (5 bases). The CDR3 covers 15 residues. Germline-derived CDR1 and CDR2 are LNHNV and YYDKDF (reference sequence). Trimming took 3 bases from V and 0 from J, leaving 12 bases between them. The CDR3 DNA reads TGTGCCACCAGCAGCCGGACGGCGGGCTCCTACGAGCAGTACTTC. It codes for CATSSRTAGSYEQYF.

The chain has TRBV10-3 and TRBJ1-3; 7 nucleotides match TRBD1. The germline CDR1 and CDR2 sequences are ENHRY and SYGVKD. After removal of 2 bases from V and 4 bases from J, the junction contained 8 bases not matched to a gene. The CDR3 runs to 16 residues. The CDR3 here is CAISEQGGASGNTIYF. The CDR3 region has the DNA TGTGCCATCAGTGAGCAGGGGGGCGCGTCCGGAAACACCATATATTTT.

The V call is TRBV5-4, the J call TRBJ1-3; weak D call: TRBD1 (6 bases). Germline CDR1 is SGHNT and CDR2 is YYREEE (reference sequence). The CDR3 has 15 amino acids. The V gene lost 0 bases and the J gene lost 3 bases, with 10 bases spanning the gap. As DNA, the CDR3 is TGTGCCAGCAGCTTGGCAGGGGCGGTTGGAAACACCATATATTTT. It translates to CASSLAGAVGNTIYF.

The chain employs TRBV5-4 and TRBJ2-2, with D tentatively TRBD2 (6 bases). The CDR3 consists of 16 residues. V was clipped by 7 bases and J by 5 bases, with 21 bases between them. CDR1 and CDR2 from the germline V gene are SGHNT and YYREEE (reference sequence). Here the CDR3 DNA reads TGTGCCAGCGGACCTGGAGGGAGAACAGTGACCGGGGAGCTGTTTTTT. Protein: CASGPGGRTVTGELFF.

This sequence joins TRBV6-5 and TRBJ2-3; D is ambiguous. Germline V gene lookup returns CDR1 MNHEY and CDR2 SVGAGI. Trimming removed 8 bases from V and 4 bases from J, with 10 bases in between. The CDR3 sequence is 12 residues long. CDR3 sequence (DNA): TGTGCCAGCCGTAGCCCCGCAGATACGCAGTATTTT. This encodes CASRSPADTQYF.

This clone appeared a few times. The chain recombines TRBV18 with TRBJ2-7; 7 bases map to TRBD1. V was pared by 6 bases and J by 5 bases, with 13 bases of the junction left unmatched. CDR3 size: 15 residues. Germline V lookup: CDR1 KGHSH, CDR2 LQKENI. This chain's CDR3 is CASSLLGNRGNEQYF. The CDR3 region has the DNA TGTGCCAGCTCTCTCCTCGGAAACAGGGGAAACGAGCAGTACTTC.

This chain joins TRBV6-5 and TRBJ1-2; the D gene is possibly TRBD1 (6 bases). Looked up from germline, CDR1 is MNHEY and CDR2 is SVGAGI. The CDR3 has 15 residues. Trimming shortened V by 0 bases and J by 6 bases, and 14 bases separated the two germline ends. CDR3 coding DNA: TGTGCCAGCAGTTACTCTATCGGCAGGGGCGATGGCTACACCTTC. Translation: CASSYSIGRGDGYTF.

The CDR3 loop reads CASSAGTSGARGYNEQFF. CDR3 nucleotides: TGTGCCAGCAGCGCCGGGACTAGCGGGGCGCGGGGGTACAATGAGCAGTTCTTC. The chain employs TRBV9 and TRBJ2-1; 13 bases are shared with TRBD2. The CDR3 sequence is 18 residues long. Germline values: CDR1 SGDLS, CDR2 YYNGEE. V shed 3 bases and J 4 bases; nucleotides not matched to a gene: 10.

The chain employs TRBV10-3 and TRBJ1-1; D gene ambiguous. The V and J ends lost 6 bases and 3 bases respectively, with 11 bases between them. The CDR3 has 13 amino acids. Germline loops: CDR1 ENHRY, CDR2 SYGVKD. The CDR3 spells CAIRTTPDTEAFF. CDR3 DNA: TGTGCCATCAGGACGACACCGGACACTGAAGCTTTCTTT.

The chain has TRBV4-3 and TRBJ1-2, with D possibly being TRBD1 (5 bases). The CDR3 length is 14 residues. Trimming cost V 0 bases and J 4 bases, with 9 bases left between them. CDR1 and CDR2 from the germline V gene are LGHNA and YSLEER. The CDR3 loop reads CASSQDGTGYGYTF. CDR3 DNA: TGCGCCAGCAGCCAAGACGGAACAGGCTATGGCTACACCTTC.

The chain recombines TRBV9 with TRBJ1-3, with 7 bases that match TRBD1. The CDR3 is 14 residues long. The germline V gene has CDR1 SGDLS and CDR2 YYNGEE. The ends lost 4 bases at V and 4 bases at J; junction bases unmatched: 5. The CDR3 bases are TGTGCCAGCAGCCATGGGACAGCCGGAAACACCATATATTTT. Encoded protein: CASSHGTAGNTIYF.

The chain has TRBV19 and TRBJ1-2; D ambiguous. The CDR3 runs 12 residues. Germline CDR1 reads LNHDA; CDR2 reads SQIVND (reference sequence). The ends were cut back, 5 bases at V and 7 bases at J, with 11 bases in the middle. DNA of the CDR3: TGTGCCAGTAGTTGGCCGGAGCGTGGCTACACCTTC. It encodes CASSWPERGYTF. The variable domain in full, completed from reference TRBV19 and TRBJ1-2, reads DGGITQSPKYLFRKEGQNVTLSCEQNLNHDAMYWYRQDPGQGLRLIYYSQIVNDFQKGDIAEGYSVSREKKESFPLTVTSAQKNPTAFYLCASSWPERGYTFGSGTRLTVV.

In its sample, this clone was seen once. The rearrangement links TRBV6-5 to TRBJ2-5, with 8 bases lining up with TRBD1. The V gene end was trimmed by 4 bases and the J gene end by 2 bases; junction bases not matched to a gene: 3. CDR1 is MNHEY, CDR2 SVGAGI, per germline. The CDR3 is 14 residues long. The CDR3: CASSSDRGQETQYF. The CDR3 bases are TGTGCCAGCAGTTCCGACAGGGGACAAGAGACCCAGTACTTC.

The rearrangement uses TRBV6-5 and TRBJ1-3; unclear D gene. Germline V lookup: CDR1 MNHEY, CDR2 SVGAGI. The CDR3 totals 14 residues. Between the trimmed V and J ends, which lost 6 bases and 0 bases, there was a span of 9 bases. CDR3 sequence: CASRPHFSGNTIYF. As DNA, the CDR3 is TGTGCCAGCAGACCGCACTTCTCTGGAAACACCATATATTTT.

The chain couples TRBV4-1 to TRBJ2-1; D is perhaps TRBD1 (6 bases). V lost 1 base to trimming and J lost 4 bases, with 26 bases between them. The CDR3 is 20 amino acids. CDR1 MGHRA and CDR2 YSYEKL come from the germline V gene. The CDR3 loop reads CASSQAVGGTGPLGYNEQFF. Here the CDR3 DNA reads TGCGCCAGCAGCCAAGCGGTTGGAGGTACAGGGCCATTGGGTTACAATGAGCAGTTCTTC.

The chain couples TRBV10-3 to TRBJ2-1; weak D call: TRBD2 (5 bases). The CDR3 spans 14 residues. Germline assignment: CDR1 ENHRY and CDR2 SYGVKD. V was pared by 5 bases and J by 1 base, with 9 bases between. The CDR3 nucleotides are TGTGCCATCAGTAATCGGGGTTCCTACAATGAGCAGTTCTTC. Its translation: CAISNRGSYNEQFF.

The gene calls are TRBV7-2 and TRBJ2-7; 11 bases are a match to TRBD2. CDR1 and CDR2 (germline): SGHTA, FQGNSA. This CDR3 has 15 residues. V lost 5 bases and J lost 1; bases outside the gene matches: 4. The CDR3 bases are TGTGCCAGCAGCCTTCGGACTAGCGGGTCCTACGAGCAGTACTTC. Its translation is CASSLRTSGSYEQYF.

The chain is built from TRBV5-4 and TRBJ2-3, with D tentatively TRBD1 (5 bases). V was pared by 4 bases and J by 2 bases, with 11 bases between. The CDR3 length is 14 residues. Per the germline V gene, CDR1 is SGHNT and CDR2 is YYREEE (reference sequence). CDR3 nucleotide sequence: TGTGCCAGCAGCACCATGACAGCCACAGATACGCAGTATTTT. As protein: CASSTMTATDTQYF.

The chain uses TRBV12-5 and TRBJ2-1; 8 positions agree with TRBD2. This CDR3 region has 13 residues. Trimming cost V 5 bases and J 7 bases; bases outside gene matches: 4. CDR1 LGHNT and CDR2 FRNRAP come from the germline V gene. CDR3: CASGRGGRNEQFF. The CDR3 coding sequence is TGTGCTAGTGGTCGCGGGGGGCGGAATGAGCAGTTCTTC.

About this clone itself: An end of the junction differs from the germline gene, which may be a read error. CDR3 DNA: TGTGCCAGCAGCCGCGGACTAGCGGGTGAGACTCAGTACTTC. As protein: CASSRGLAGETQYF. The rearrangement uses TRBV7-2 and TRBJ2-5; 11 nucleotides align to TRBD2. From germline, CDR1 is SGHTA and CDR2 FQGNSA. This CDR3 contains 14 residues.

The CDR3, as DNA: TGTGCCACCAGCAAAGGGAGGAATTCTGGCTACACCTTC. Residues: CATSKGRNSGYTF. This chain uses TRBV15 with TRBJ1-2; D unclear. V was clipped by 4 bases and J by 7 bases, with 13 bases between them. Germline loops: CDR1 LNHNV, CDR2 YYDKDF (reference sequence). This CDR3 spans 13 amino acids. Drawing the rest from reference TRBV15 and TRBJ1-2, the complete variable domain is DAMVIQNPRYQVTQFGKPVTLSCSQTLNHNVMYWYQQKSSQAPKLLFHYYDKDFNNEADTPDNFQSRRPNTSFCFLDIRSPGLGDTAMYLCATSKGRNSGYTFGSGTRLTVV.

The chain carries TRBV7-3 and TRBJ2-4; the D is unclear. The CDR3 has 13 residues. Germline CDR1 reads SGHTA; CDR2 reads FQGTGA. The V end was cut by 6 bases, the J end by 4 bases, with 10 bases between. CDR3 nucleotide sequence: TGTGCCAGCAGGAGGCCCGCTAAAAACATTCAGTACTTC. It yields the protein CASRRPAKNIQYF. Drawing the rest from reference TRBV7-3 and TRBJ2-4, the complete variable domain is GAGVSQTPSNKVTEKGKYVELRCDPISGHTALYWYRQSLGQGPEFLIYFQGTGAADDSGLPNDRFFAVRPEGSVSTLKIQRTERGDSAVYLCASRRPAKNIQYFGAGTRLSVL.

The chain couples TRBV19 to TRBJ1-3, with 8 positions matching TRBD1. Germline V gene lookup returns CDR1 LNHDA and CDR2 SQIVND (reference sequence). The CDR3 totals 13 residues. Germline trimming cut 9 bases from V and 3 bases from J; bases unmatched to any gene: 4. The CDR3, as DNA: TGTGCCAGCCAGGGACAGGATGGAAACACCATATATTTT. This translates into CASQGQDGNTIYF. The full variable domain, with the rest looked up from reference TRBV19 and TRBJ1-3, is DGGITQSPKYLFRKEGQNVTLSCEQNLNHDAMYWYRQDPGQGLRLIYYSQIVNDFQKGDIAEGYSVSREKKESFPLTVTSAQKNPTAFYLCASQGQDGNTIYFGEGSWLTVV.